This TCR beta chain was found in a study of T cell responses to AZD1222 COVID-19 vaccine. Germline CDR1 and CDR2: GTSNPN and SVGIG (reference sequence). The CDR3 is 13 residues long. V lost 0 bases to trimming and J lost 6 bases, with 9 bases between them. Method: immunoSEQ multiplex PCR; TCRdb's copy keeps in-frame clones and lacks some. The sample includes 130,000 or so clones, 70% to 90% seen only once; the top ten take around a quarter. In regard to this clone: Its antigen remains unidentified.

Overall study results and limits: Donors, mostly white British, included more females; clonal diversity was possibly underestimated.

This TCR was sampled from an adult in good health. The sample here was peripheral blood, taken on day 0 of AZD1222 vaccination. J is TRBJ1-5 and V is TRBV30; no clear D gene. The CDR3 protein is CAWSVVGGQPQHF. The CDR3 bases are TGTGCCTGGAGTGTCGTAGGCGGTCAGCCCCAGCATTTT.